The 30 T cell receptor beta chains below all came from one sample that was sequenced in a study of T cell repertoires and Cas9 in healthy adults. Method: immunoSEQ multiplex PCR; TCRdb's copy keeps in-frame clones and lacks some. The table includes tens of thousands of clones, under 95% detected once. The sequenced sample was CD4+ effector T cells (CD127+, CD25-, CD137-, CD154-) from PBMCs; culture status not recorded. The receptors were sampled from a human donor in good health.

V is TRBV7-9 and J is TRBJ1-1, with TRBD1 identical over 9 bases. CDR1 is SEHNR and CDR2 is FQNEAQ in the germline V gene (reference sequence). V lost 6 bases and J lost 0; bases outside the gene matches: 8. The CDR3 consists of 16 residues. This CDR3 reads CASSGRTGGMNTEAFF. In DNA form, the CDR3 reads TGTGCCAGCAGTGGTCGCACAGGGGGCATGAACACTGAAGCTTTCTTT.

This clone was seen once. The rearrangement uses TRBV6-6 and TRBJ1-6; possibly TRBD1 for D (5 bases). The germline gives CDR1 MNHNY, CDR2 SVGAGI (reference sequence). V gave up 6 bases and J gave up 8 bases, with 14 bases separating them. The CDR3 covers 14 residues. CDR3 sequence: CASRPDSAYSPLHF. The CDR3 DNA reads as TGTGCCAGCAGGCCCGACAGTGCTTATTCACCCCTCCACTTT.

The chain uses TRBV18 and TRBJ1-1; D is possibly TRBD1 (6 bases). The CDR3 consists of 12 residues. Trimming stripped 5 bases from V and 9 bases from J, with 13 bases between. The germline V gene has CDR1 KGHSH and CDR2 LQKENI. CDR3 sequence reads: CASSFLTGQAFF. The CDR3 DNA sequence: TGTGCCAGCTCATTCCTGACAGGCCAAGCTTTCTTT.

This chain connects TRBV7-9 to TRBJ1-3, with D uncertain. Trimming cost V 1 base and J 0 bases, with 7 bases left between them. The germline CDR1 and CDR2 sequences are SEHNR and FQNEAQ (reference sequence). This CDR3 spans 15 amino acids. The CDR3 region has the DNA TGTGCCAGCAGCTTAGGTCTCCTCTCTGGAAACACCATATATTTT. This translates into CASSLGLLSGNTIYF. Filled out from reference TRBV7-9 and TRBJ1-3, the complete variable domain reads DTGVSQNPRHKITKRGQNVTFRCDPISEHNRLYWYRQTLGQGPEFLTYFQNEAQLEKSRLLSDRFSAERPKGSFSTLEIQRTEQGDSAMYLCASSLGLLSGNTIYFGEGSWLTVV.

The gene calls are TRBV9 and TRBJ2-1; TRBD2 matches 9 bases. CDR3 length equals 15 residues. Trimming removed 3 bases from V and 0 bases from J; junction bases left unmatched: 1. Germline CDR1 SGDLS, CDR2 YYNGEE. The CDR3 nucleotides read TGTGCCAGCAGCGATAGCGGGAGCTCCTACAATGAGCAGTTCTTC. The encoded protein is CASSDSGSSYNEQFF.

The rearrangement uses TRBV7-9 and TRBJ1-1; D not resolved. The CDR3 is made up of 12 amino acids. The V gene lost 6 bases and the J gene lost 1 base, with 6 bases spanning the gap. The germline V gene has CDR1 SEHNR and CDR2 FQNEAQ (reference sequence). The CDR3 spells CASSFSNTEAFF. The CDR3 bases are TGTGCCAGCAGTTTTTCGAACACTGAAGCTTTCTTT.

The chain recombines TRBV27 with TRBJ1-4; 9 positions match TRBD1. V gave up 5 bases and J gave up 1 base; unmatched junction bases: 8. The CDR3 is made up of 17 amino acids. Germline values: CDR1 MNHEY, CDR2 SMNVEV (reference sequence). The CDR3 here is CASSKQGAYRTNEKLFF. CDR3 bases: TGTGCCAGCAGTAAACAGGGGGCATATCGAACTAATGAAAAACTGTTTTTT.

The gene calls are TRBV28 and TRBJ1-2; maybe TRBD1 (5 bases). Looked up from germline, CDR1 is MDHEN and CDR2 is SYDVKM. V lost 5 bases to trimming and J lost 7 bases, with 23 bases between them. This CDR3 has 16 residues. The CDR3 reads CASSNGALHLGSGYTF. Here the CDR3 DNA reads TGTGCCAGCAGTAATGGGGCCCTCCACCTTGGTTCTGGCTACACCTTC.

The CDR3: CASSPDRGAPRNEKLFF. CDR3 bases: TGTGCCAGCAGCCCGGACAGGGGGGCTCCTCGTAATGAAAAACTGTTTTTT. V is TRBV5-5 and J is TRBJ1-4; TRBD1 aligns across 10 bases. V gave up 4 bases and J gave up 4 bases; unmatched junction bases: 10. The CDR3 is 17 residues long. Per germline, CDR1 SGHKS and CDR2 YYEKEE (reference sequence).

The rearrangement uses TRBV5-4 and TRBJ2-3, with TRBD2 matching 8 bases. The CDR3 sequence is 14 residues long. V lost 5 bases, J lost 6 bases, and 8 bases stayed unmatched. Germline CDR1 and CDR2: SGHNT and YYREEE (reference sequence). CDR3 residues: CASRPGGAPDTQYF. The CDR3 nucleotides are TGTGCCAGCAGGCCCGGGGGGGCGCCGGATACGCAGTATTTT.

This chain uses TRBV10-3 with TRBJ2-3; 8 nucleotides match TRBD2. The junction had 4 bases not matched to a gene; V was cut back by 10 bases and J by 4 bases. Germline V gives CDR1 ENHRY, CDR2 SYGVKD. This CDR3 has 12 residues. CDR3 amino acids: CATGGSPDTQYF. In DNA, the CDR3 is TGTGCCACGGGGGGGTCCCCAGATACGCAGTATTTT.

The chain couples TRBV28 to TRBJ2-1; D possibly uses TRBD1 or TRBD2 (5 bases each). This CDR3 has 15 amino acids. Trimming pared 8 bases from V and 0 bases from J, leaving 14 bases between. Germline V gene data show CDR1 as MDHEN and CDR2 as SYDVKM. CDR3 amino acids: CASRSGPFSYNEQFF. In DNA, the CDR3 is TGTGCCAGCCGGTCGGGGCCCTTCTCCTACAATGAGCAGTTCTTC.

J is TRBJ1-4 and V is TRBV6-5; D ambiguous. Trimming cost V 0 bases and J 5 bases, with 7 bases left between them. Per the germline V gene, CDR1 is MNHEY and CDR2 is SVGAGI. This CDR3 has 14 amino acids. The CDR3 reads CASSYSTPNEKLFF. The DNA for the CDR3 is TGTGCCAGCAGTTACTCGACCCCGAATGAAAAACTGTTTTTT.

This clone appeared a single time. This chain joins TRBV29-1 and TRBJ1-3; perhaps TRBD1 as D (5 bases). There are 15 residues in the CDR3. V lost 4 bases and J 0 bases, leaving 13 bases between the germline ends. Germline CDR1 is SQVTM and CDR2 is ANQGSEA. The CDR3 sequence is CSVATDSNSGNTIYF. The CDR3 DNA follows: TGCAGCGTTGCAACCGACAGTAACTCTGGAAACACCATATATTTT. Filled out from reference TRBV29-1 and TRBJ1-3, the complete variable domain reads SAVISQKPSRDICQRGTSLTIQCQVDSQVTMMFWYRQQPGQSLTLIATANQGSEATYESGFVIDKFPISRPNLTFSTLTVSNMSPEDSSIYLCSVATDSNSGNTIYFGEGSWLTVV.

The rearrangement uses TRBV4-1 and TRBJ2-7; 9 positions agree with TRBD1. The CDR3 has 16 residues. V was pared by 5 bases and J by 1 base, with 9 bases of the junction left unmatched. CDR1 and CDR2 (germline): MGHRA, YSYEKL. The CDR3 is CASSFGDRVGSYEQYF. CDR3 coding DNA: TGCGCCAGCAGCTTTGGGGACAGGGTGGGGTCCTACGAGCAGTACTTC.

The gene calls are TRBV28 and TRBJ1-3; 7 nucleotides align to TRBD1. The V and J ends lost 6 bases and 4 bases, in that order; junction bases with no gene match: 6. The CDR3 loop spans 14 amino acids. Germline V lookup: CDR1 MDHEN, CDR2 SYDVKM. CDR3 sequence reads: CASSQGGVGNTIYF. The CDR3 bases are TGTGCCAGCAGCCAGGGGGGAGTAGGAAACACCATATATTTT.

The rearrangement links TRBV11-2 to TRBJ2-3; D is unresolved. CDR1 is SGHAT, CDR2 FQNNGV, per germline. The CDR3 totals 13 residues. V shed 4 bases and J shed 7 bases, with 12 bases lying between them. For the CDR3, the DNA is TGTGCCAGCAGCTCCGGGTTGGGAAATACGCAGTATTTT. It yields the protein CASSSGLGNTQYF.

This chain links TRBV5-4 with TRBJ2-1, with 9 bases matching TRBD1. CDR3 length equals 14 residues. J gave up 8 bases and V 4 bases, and 7 bases lay outside the gene matches. The V gene's germline CDR1 is SGHNT and CDR2 YYREEE (reference sequence). The CDR3 nucleotides are TGTGCCAGCAGCGGGACAGGGAGGAGGGATGAGCAGTTCTTC. This codes for CASSGTGRRDEQFF.

The chain joins TRBV30 to TRBJ2-7, with TRBD2 identical over 7 bases. The CDR3 is 12 amino acids. Germline CDR1 GTSNPN, CDR2 SVGIG (reference sequence). V dropped 4 bases and J dropped 9; count of bases not matched to a gene: 9. For the CDR3, the DNA is TGTGCCTGGACGAGTGGGGGGAGGGGGCAGTACTTC. It encodes CAWTSGGRGQYF.

The V call is TRBV28, the J call TRBJ1-5; possible D gene TRBD1, 5 bases. Trimming removed 5 bases from V and 6 bases from J, with 17 bases in between. This CDR3 is 15 amino acids long. Germline assignment: CDR1 MDHEN and CDR2 SYDVKM. CDR3 nucleotides: TGTGCCAGCAGTCCCCCTCGGGAGGGGAGTCAGCCCCAGCATTTT. Protein product: CASSPPREGSQPQHF.

V and J are TRBV7-8 and TRBJ1-2, with TRBD1 as a possible D gene (5 bases). The CDR3 loop spans 14 amino acids. The V gene's germline CDR1 is SGHVS and CDR2 FQNEAQ. With 4 bases removed from V and 7 bases from J, the gap between germline ends came to 16 bases. Here the CDR3 DNA reads TGTGCCAGCAGCTCAAACCAGGGTGTACGTGGCTACACCTTC. Its translation: CASSSNQGVRGYTF.

This chain connects TRBV28 to TRBJ1-6, with D maybe TRBD1 (5 bases). The CDR3 runs to 15 residues. V was cut by 1 base and J by 9 bases, with 13 bases left in between. The V gene's germline CDR1 is MDHEN and CDR2 SYDVKM. CDR3 sequence (DNA): TGTGCCAGCAGTTTATTTGATCAGGGTCGTTCACCCCTCCACTTT. It codes for CASSLFDQGRSPLHF.

The rearrangement links TRBV25-1 to TRBJ1-2; the match to TRBD1 covers 8 bases. CDR1 and CDR2 (germline): MGHDK, SYGVNS. The CDR3 is 14 amino acids. J was trimmed by 3 bases and V by 1 base; bases with no gene match: 1. The CDR3 nucleotides are TGTGCCAGCAGTGAATGGGGACAGGACTATGGCTACACCTTC. It yields the protein CASSEWGQDYGYTF.

The V and J genes are TRBV28 and TRBJ2-5; 9 bases line up with TRBD2. With the DNA end fitting TRBJ2-7 better, the J assignment may be wrong. The CDR3 extends over 15 amino acids. The V gene's germline CDR1 is MDHEN and CDR2 SYDVKM. The CDR3 region is CASRPTSGSSYEQYF. CDR3 DNA: TGTGCCAGCAGGCCCACTAGCGGGTCGTCCTACGAGCAGTACTTC.

A single count supports this clone. CDR3 residues: CATSVHSGNTIYF. The DNA for the CDR3 is TGTGCCACCAGCGTTCACTCTGGAAACACCATATATTTT. V gene TRBV15 combines with J gene TRBJ1-3; no clear D. Deletions cut 5 bases from V and 0 bases from J, with 5 bases between. CDR1 and CDR2 (germline): LNHNV, YYDKDF (reference sequence). The CDR3 length is 13 residues.

The chain links TRBV5-1 to TRBJ1-2; maybe TRBD1 (6 bases). With 0 bases removed from V and 4 bases from J, the gap between germline ends came to 13 bases. CDR3 length equals 15 residues. Germline CDR1 and CDR2: SGHRS and YFSETQ. CDR3 residues: CASSLGRTGSYGYTF. DNA for the CDR3: TGCGCCAGCAGCTTGGGTCGAACAGGGTCCTATGGCTACACCTTC.

This chain joins TRBV11-3 and TRBJ2-1; D gene unclear. V lost 0 bases and J lost 1, with 7 bases in between. The CDR3 consists of 15 residues. Per germline, CDR1 SGHNT and CDR2 YENEEA. The CDR3 DNA reads TGTGCCAGCAGCTTAGAGGGTGGTTCCTACAATGAGCAGTTCTTC. It translates to CASSLEGGSYNEQFF.

This clone was seen once. The chain links TRBV14 to TRBJ1-1; D is unresolved. Trimming left V 4 bases short and J 5 bases short, with 20 bases between. Germline assignment: CDR1 SGHDN and CDR2 FVKESK. CDR3 length: 16 amino acids. The CDR3: CASSLNGPGLGTEAFF. CDR3 nucleotides: TGTGCCAGCAGCCTGAACGGGCCGGGCCTGGGGACTGAAGCTTTCTTT.

The V call is TRBV5-1, the J call TRBJ2-1; no clear D. Germline V gene data show CDR1 as SGHRS and CDR2 as YFSETQ. The CDR3 covers 12 residues. The V end lost 5 bases, the J end lost 8 bases, and 11 bases lay between the germline ends. CDR3: CASRKSFDEQFF. As DNA, the CDR3 is TGCGCCAGCAGGAAATCATTCGATGAGCAGTTCTTC.

The chain combines TRBV4-2 with TRBJ1-2, with D maybe TRBD1 (6 bases). Germline CDR1 is LGHNA and CDR2 is YNFKEQ. This CDR3 has 14 residues. Between the trimmed V and J ends, which lost 1 base and 2 bases, there was a span of 8 bases. In DNA form, the CDR3 reads TGTGCCAGCAGCCAAGGAGACAGGAACTATGGCTACACCTTC. Translation: CASSQGDRNYGYTF.